These 20 T cell receptor beta chains were all obtained from the same sample, sequenced in a study of CD8+ T cells in alopecia areata. Sequencing relied on a cDNA template that was reverse transcribed from extracted RNA. The method was immunoSEQ multiplex PCR; TCRdb's version includes in-frame clones alone and lacks a portion of them. Of some 120,000 clones listed, about 50% are singletons. Sequenced sample: NKG2D-low CD8+ T cells sorted from blood. The receptors shown here come from a human donor with alopecia areata.

This chain uses TRBV30 with TRBJ2-1; D might be TRBD1 (6 bases). The CDR3 contains 13 residues. Trimming cost V 3 bases and J 9 bases, with 15 bases left between them. Germline CDR1 reads GTSNPN; CDR2 reads SVGIG (reference sequence). The CDR3 DNA follows: TGTGCCTGGAGGGTCAGGGGCAACGGTGAGCAGTTCTTC. Its translation is CAWRVRGNGEQFF.

The chain joins TRBV27 to TRBJ2-7; D call uncertain. V was trimmed by 0 bases and J by 7 bases, leaving 13 bases between them. This CDR3 region has 14 residues. The germline V gene has CDR1 MNHEY and CDR2 SMNVEV (reference sequence). The CDR3 coding sequence is TGTGCCAGCAGTTTATCGGGCCCCCGTTTAGAGCAGTACTTC. It specifies CASSLSGPRLEQYF.

This sequence joins TRBV4-2 and TRBJ2-1; 9 positions agree with TRBD2. Germline-derived CDR1 and CDR2 are LGHNA and YNFKEQ. The junction had 6 bases not matched to a gene; V was cut back by 5 bases and J by 4 bases. The CDR3 extends over 15 amino acids. The CDR3 region is CASSSSGEIYNEQFF. As DNA, the CDR3 is TGTGCCAGCAGCTCTAGCGGGGAAATATACAATGAGCAGTTCTTC.

The chain uses TRBV10-3 and TRBJ2-5; D is unclear. The CDR3 spans 11 residues. Germline V CDR1 and CDR2: ENHRY, SYGVKD. Trimming took 2 bases from V and 6 from J, leaving 4 bases between them. CDR3 loop: CAISEGQTQYF. In DNA, the CDR3 is TGTGCCATCAGTGAGGGGCAGACCCAGTACTTC.

This clone was seen once. The rearrangement links TRBV4-1 to TRBJ2-1, with TRBD2 matching over 15 bases. Germline V lookup: CDR1 MGHRA, CDR2 YSYEKL. The CDR3 is made up of 14 amino acids. V shed 9 bases, J shed 7 bases, and the junction held 4 bases outside the gene matches. This CDR3 reads CASRTSGGENEQFF. In DNA, the CDR3 is TGCGCCAGTCGGACTAGCGGGGGGGAAAATGAGCAGTTCTTC.

This chain uses TRBV2 with TRBJ2-7; TRBD1 is a possible D gene (6 bases). Germline CDR1 reads SNHLY; CDR2 reads FYNNEI. The V gene lost 9 bases and the J gene lost 9 bases, with 12 bases spanning the gap. The CDR3 covers 10 residues. In DNA form, the CDR3 reads TGTGCCAGTCAGGGGCAGTGGCAGTACTTC. The encoded protein is CASQGQWQYF.

The CDR3 bases are TGTGCCAGCAGTTACACCTACGAGCAGTACTTC. Translating gives CASSYTYEQYF. This sequence joins TRBV6-6 and TRBJ2-7, with D hard to call. The CDR3 is 11 residues long. V was trimmed by 2 bases and J by 2 bases, leaving 1 base between them. CDR1 MNHNY and CDR2 SVGAGI come from the germline V gene (reference sequence).

The chain couples TRBV7-9 to TRBJ2-3, with a possible D match to TRBD2 (5 bases). The germline V and J ends were trimmed by 1 base and 3 bases, with 11 bases remaining between them. Germline V gene lookup returns CDR1 SEHNR and CDR2 FQNEAQ (reference sequence). CDR3 length: 15 amino acids. This CDR3 is CASSLEGWRTDTQYF. In nucleotides, the CDR3 is TGTGCCAGCAGCTTAGAAGGATGGAGGACAGATACGCAGTATTTT.

V gene TRBV2 combines with J gene TRBJ2-7; 9 bases fit TRBD1. Per the germline V gene, CDR1 is SNHLY and CDR2 is FYNNEI. V lost 10 bases to trimming and J lost 1 base; unmatched junction nucleotides: 5. The CDR3 contains 13 residues. The CDR3 region is CATEGTGSYEQYF. DNA of the CDR3: TGTGCCACCGAGGGGACAGGGTCCTACGAGCAGTACTTC.

The chain recombines TRBV20-1 with TRBJ2-1; D call uncertain. CDR3 length: 11 amino acids. The V gene lost 6 bases and the J gene lost 7 bases, with 10 bases spanning the gap. Germline V lookup: CDR1 DFQATT, CDR2 SNEGSKA (reference sequence). As DNA, the CDR3 is TGCAGTGCCCGGTTGGTTAATGAGCAGTTCTTC. Translation: CSARLVNEQFF.

The chain recombines TRBV10-2 with TRBJ1-2, with D possibly matching TRBD1 (5 bases). The CDR3 consists of 11 residues. CDR1 WSHSY and CDR2 SAAADI come from the germline V gene. Deletions cut 6 bases from V and 4 bases from J, with 6 bases between. The CDR3 protein is CASRGPYGYTF. The CDR3 DNA follows: TGCGCCAGCAGGGGACCCTATGGCTACACCTTC.

This clone was counted between two and nine times. CDR3 sequence (DNA): TGTGCCAGCAGTCGAGGTGGTGAAAAACTGTTTTTT. This encodes CASSRGGEKLFF. This chain joins TRBV5-6 and TRBJ1-4; D is undetermined. CDR1 SGHDT and CDR2 YYEEEE come from the germline V gene. Trimming cost V 5 bases and J 7 bases, with 9 bases left between them. This CDR3 region has 12 residues.

This chain uses TRBV29-1 with TRBJ1-2; D uncertain. Germline lookup yields CDR1 SQVTM and CDR2 ANQGSEA. This CDR3 is 11 amino acids long. The V and J ends lost 5 bases and 5 bases respectively, with 9 bases between them. CDR3 nucleotides: TGCAGCGTTAACAAGGAATATGGCTACACCTTC. Protein: CSVNKEYGYTF. Filled out from reference TRBV29-1 and TRBJ1-2, the complete variable domain reads SAVISQKPSRDICQRGTSLTIQCQVDSQVTMMFWYRQQPGQSLTLIATANQGSEATYESGFVIDKFPISRPNLTFSTLTVSNMSPEDSSIYLCSVNKEYGYTFGSGTRLTVV.

The sample holds a few counts of this clone. The genes are TRBV30 and TRBJ2-5; 9 bases agree with TRBD2. Unmatched junction bases numbered 4, after V lost 2 bases and J lost 0 bases. CDR1 is GTSNPN and CDR2 is SVGIG in the germline V gene (reference sequence). The CDR3 length is 15 residues. The CDR3 DNA follows: TGTGCCTGGAGTTCGAGCGGGGGGAACCAAGAGACCCAGTACTTC. Protein product: CAWSSSGGNQETQYF.

This clone was observed a handful of times. The chain links TRBV29-1 to TRBJ2-7; no definite D call. Germline V CDR1 and CDR2: SQVTM, ANQGSEA. V lost 3 bases and J lost 4, with 13 bases in between. The length of the CDR3 is 13 residues. The CDR3, as DNA: TGCAGCGTTGAGCAACACAAACCATACGAGCAGTACTTC. This translates into CSVEQHKPYEQYF.

CDR3 nucleotide sequence: TGCGCCAGCAGCCAAGTCCCAGGGGAGGGAACTGAAGCTTTCTTT. Residues: CASSQVPGEGTEAFF. The V call is TRBV4-1, the J call TRBJ1-1; a weak D match, TRBD1 (6 bases). Trimming removed 1 base at V and 5 bases at J, with 14 bases between. This CDR3 region has 15 residues. Per the germline V gene, CDR1 is MGHRA and CDR2 is YSYEKL.

The chain carries TRBV27 and TRBJ2-3; 7 bases align to TRBD2. CDR1 is MNHEY, CDR2 SMNVEV, per germline (reference sequence). The CDR3 totals 15 residues. Trimming removed 8 bases from V and 2 bases from J; junction bases left unmatched: 10. CDR3 sequence (DNA): TGTGCCAGCGAATCGGTAGCGGGCGCCACAGATACGCAGTATTTT. Translated, it gives CASESVAGATDTQYF.

The rearrangement links TRBV9 to TRBJ1-4; D uncertain. Germline V lookup: CDR1 SGDLS, CDR2 YYNGEE. The V end was cut by 3 bases, the J end by 4 bases, with 10 bases between. CDR3 length: 14 amino acids. The CDR3 region has the DNA TGTGCCAGCAGCGCCGACGGAATTAATGAAAAACTGTTTTTT. It encodes CASSADGINEKLFF.

The chain is built from TRBV9 and TRBJ2-1; D gene uncertain. The CDR3 is made up of 13 amino acids. Looked up from germline, CDR1 is SGDLS and CDR2 is YYNGEE. Trimming took off 4 bases at V and 2 bases at J, with 7 bases between the two ends. The CDR3 coding sequence is TGTGCCAGCAGCCCCGGTCCCTACAATGAGCAGTTCTTC. It specifies CASSPGPYNEQFF.

The chain is built from TRBV6-6 and TRBJ2-5; 7 bases agree with TRBD2. The CDR3 runs to 13 residues. V was clipped by 6 bases and J by 2 bases; unmatched bases: 3. Germline CDR1 reads MNHNY; CDR2 reads SVGAGI (reference sequence). CDR3 DNA sequence: TGTGCCAGCAGAATGCGGGGGCAAGAGACCCAGTACTTC. Protein: CASRMRGQETQYF.